The 9 T cell receptor beta chains given below trace back to one sample, sequenced in a study of long-term antiretroviral therapy in people with HIV. With survey level as its setting, the immunoSEQ assay was v3.0. The method was immunoSEQ multiplex PCR; TCRdb's version includes in-frame clones alone and lacks a portion of them. The table shows 20,000 to 25,000 clones, with roughly 76% occurring only once. Here the sequenced sample was unsorted PBMCs, taken around 21 months before starting antiretroviral therapy. The receptors come from a woman aged 40 to 50 with HIV.

The V gene is TRBV28, the J gene TRBJ2-3; D possibly matches TRBD1 or TRBD2 (7 bases each). Germline V gene lookup returns CDR1 MDHEN and CDR2 SYDVKM. V lost 6 bases, J lost 6 bases, and 19 bases lay in between. CDR3 length: 15 residues. This CDR3 is CASSQGGALGDTQYF. The CDR3 DNA sequence: TGTGCCAGCAGCCAGGGGGGGGCCCTGGGGGATACGCAGTATTTT. Supplemented by reference TRBV28 and TRBJ2-3, the full variable domain reads DVKVTQSSRYLVKRTGEKVFLECVQDMDHENMFWYRQDPGLGLRLIYFSYDVKMKEKGDIPEGYSVSREKKERFSLILESASTNQTSMYLCASSQGGALGDTQYFGPGTRLTVL.

This chain links TRBV9 with TRBJ1-1, with TRBD1 identical over 7 bases. V was clipped by 1 base and J by 1 base; unmatched bases: 4. The length of the CDR3 is 15 residues. The germline V gene encodes CDR1 SGDLS and CDR2 YYNGEE. The CDR3 loop reads CASSVTGAENTEAFF. CDR3 DNA: TGTGCCAGCAGCGTAACAGGGGCCGAGAACACTGAAGCTTTCTTT.

The genes are TRBV7-2 and TRBJ2-7; D is unclear. Germline V gene lookup returns CDR1 SGHTA and CDR2 FQGNSA. V gave up 3 bases and J gave up 10 bases, with 13 bases separating them. The CDR3 contains 12 residues. The chain's CDR3 is CASSFGPTSQYF. The CDR3 DNA follows: TGTGCCAGCAGCTTCGGTCCCACGTCACAGTACTTC.

The genes are TRBV5-1 and TRBJ2-7; 8 nucleotides agree with TRBD1. CDR1 SGHRS and CDR2 YFSETQ come from the germline V gene. The CDR3 has 15 amino acids. Germline trimming cut 1 base from V and 2 bases from J; bases unmatched to any gene: 5. The CDR3 loop reads CASSLIQGGPYEQYF. The CDR3 coding sequence is TGCGCCAGCAGCTTGATACAGGGGGGTCCCTACGAGCAGTACTTC.

The DNA of the CDR3 is TGTGCCAGCAGCGTAGATTCCAACCTGGGACAGCCGAACACTGAAGCTTTCTTT. Amino acids: CASSVDSNLGQPNTEAFF. V usage is TRBV9 and J usage is TRBJ1-1; 7 nucleotides align to TRBD1. The trim removed 0 bases at V and 1 base at J, leaving 12 bases unmatched. The length of the CDR3 is 18 residues. Germline CDR1 SGDLS, CDR2 YYNGEE.

This chain links TRBV10-3 with TRBJ2-7; TRBD1 agrees at 9 bases. V lost 8 bases to trimming and J lost 5 bases; unmatched junction nucleotides: 10. Germline-derived CDR1 and CDR2 are ENHRY and SYGVKD. This CDR3 contains 14 residues. CDR3 protein: CAIATGTGTHEQYF. In DNA, the CDR3 is TGTGCCATCGCTACCGGGACAGGGACCCACGAGCAGTACTTC.

V usage is TRBV29-1 and J usage is TRBJ2-1, with D possibly being TRBD1 (5 bases). Germline V gene sequence: CDR1 SQVTM, CDR2 ANQGSEA. Trimming took 4 bases from V and 8 from J, leaving 15 bases between them. The CDR3 runs to 13 residues. CDR3 amino acids: CSVVGPSGDEQFF. As DNA, the CDR3 is TGCAGCGTTGTGGGGCCGTCTGGGGATGAGCAGTTCTTC.

A note on this clone: The germline gene is not matched at one end of the junction; a read error may be the cause. The chain has TRBV15 and TRBJ1-4, with D perhaps TRBD1 (5 bases). The CDR3 spans 15 residues. Germline V CDR1 and CDR2: LNHNV, YYDKDF (reference sequence). The CDR3 protein is CATSREGRAISRRIF. Written as DNA, the CDR3 is TGTGCCACCAGCAGAGAGGGCAGGGCGATTTCTAGAAGGATTTTT.

The rearrangement joins TRBV19 to TRBJ2-5; weak D call: TRBD1 (5 bases). V shed 3 bases and J shed 7 bases, with 12 bases lying between them. The germline gives CDR1 LNHDA, CDR2 SQIVND (reference sequence). CDR3 size: 13 residues. The CDR3 DNA is TGTGCCAGTAGTATTACCCTGCAGGGGACCCAGTACTTC. Translating it yields CASSITLQGTQYF.